What follows describes a single T cell receptor (beta chain). The antigen remains undetermined. TCR cDNA libraries were made from RNA using a previously described, modified protocol. Via MiXCR, TCRdb re-called the 5' RACE reads, giving one row per CDR3 protein. The sample has 300,000 to 400,000 distinct CDR3 sequences, about 28% seen once. The germline V and J ends were trimmed by 1 base and 4 bases, with 10 bases remaining between them. Germline V gene sequence: CDR1 DFQATT, CDR2 SNEGSKA (reference sequence). CDR3 length equals 13 residues. The sample belongs to a study of identical twins' blood T cells. General observations from the study: Twins reportedly had markedly more similar V usage than unrelated donors, even among out-of-frame TCRbeta clonotypes. Top TCRbeta clonotypes were shared more with twin than unrelated donors.

The donors were healthy female monozygous twins, three pairs in total. The chain combines TRBV20-1 with TRBJ1-1, with TRBD1 as a possible D gene (6 bases). The clonotype originates from a woman between 18 and 55 years old in good health. The specimen sequenced was PBMCs. CDR3 sequence (DNA): TGCAGTGCTAGAGTAGGGGGTGTCACTGAAGCTTTCTTT. Its protein product is CSARVGGVTEAFF.